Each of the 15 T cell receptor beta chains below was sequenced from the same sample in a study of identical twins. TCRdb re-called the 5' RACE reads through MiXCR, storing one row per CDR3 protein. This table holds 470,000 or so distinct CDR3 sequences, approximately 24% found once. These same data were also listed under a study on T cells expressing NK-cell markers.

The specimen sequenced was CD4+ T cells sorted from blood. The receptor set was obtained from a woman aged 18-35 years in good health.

The CDR3 loop is CASRHQRRGEAFF. CDR3 nucleotide sequence: TGCGCCAGCAGACACCAGCGACGAGGTGAAGCTTTCTTT. The V and J genes are TRBV5-1 and TRBJ1-1; D ambiguous. This CDR3 spans 13 amino acids. CDR1 and CDR2 from the germline V gene are SGHRS and YFSETQ. V was pared by 5 bases and J by 7 bases, with 15 bases between. Using reference TRBV5-1 and TRBJ1-1 for the parts outside the CDR3, the full variable domain is KAGVTQTPRYLIKTRGQQVTLSCSPISGHRSVSWYQQTPGQGLQFLFEYFSETQRNKGNFPGRFSGRQFSNSRSEMNVSTLELGDSALYLCASRHQRRGEAFFGQGTRLTVV.

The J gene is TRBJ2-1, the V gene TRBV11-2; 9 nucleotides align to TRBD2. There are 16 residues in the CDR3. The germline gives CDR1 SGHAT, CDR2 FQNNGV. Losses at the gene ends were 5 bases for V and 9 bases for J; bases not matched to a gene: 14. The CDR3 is CASSHERGLAGTEQFF. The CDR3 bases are TGTGCCAGCAGCCACGAAAGGGGGCTAGCGGGAACTGAGCAGTTCTTC.

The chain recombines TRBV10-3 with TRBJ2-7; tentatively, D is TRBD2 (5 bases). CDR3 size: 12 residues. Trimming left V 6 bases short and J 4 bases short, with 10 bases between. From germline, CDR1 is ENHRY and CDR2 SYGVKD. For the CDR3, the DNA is TGTGCCATCAGAAAGGGCGGGTACGAGCAGTACTTC. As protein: CAIRKGGYEQYF.

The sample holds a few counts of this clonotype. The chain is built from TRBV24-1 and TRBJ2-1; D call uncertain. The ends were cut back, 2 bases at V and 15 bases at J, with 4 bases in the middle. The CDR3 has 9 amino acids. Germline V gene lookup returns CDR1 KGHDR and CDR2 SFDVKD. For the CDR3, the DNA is TGTGCCACCAGTGATTCGGTGTTCTTC. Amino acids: CATSDSVFF.

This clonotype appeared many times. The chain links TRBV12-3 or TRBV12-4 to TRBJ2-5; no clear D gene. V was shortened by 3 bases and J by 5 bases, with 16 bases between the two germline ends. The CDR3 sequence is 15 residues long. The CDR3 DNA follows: TGTGCCAGCAGTTTCAGAACGGAGCCCTCGGAGACCCAGTACTTC. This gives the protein CASSFRTEPSETQYF.

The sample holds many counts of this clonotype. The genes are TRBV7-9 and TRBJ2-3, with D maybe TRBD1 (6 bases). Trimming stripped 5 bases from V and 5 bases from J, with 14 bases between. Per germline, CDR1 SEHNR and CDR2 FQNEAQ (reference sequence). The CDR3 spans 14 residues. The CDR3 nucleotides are TGTGCCAGCAGCCCATCACGAGGGGGAGATACGCAGTATTTT. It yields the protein CASSPSRGGDTQYF.

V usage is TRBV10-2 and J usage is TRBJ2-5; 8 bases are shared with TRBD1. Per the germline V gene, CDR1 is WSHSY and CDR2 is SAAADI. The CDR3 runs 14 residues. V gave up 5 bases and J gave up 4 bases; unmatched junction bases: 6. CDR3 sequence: CASSHYRGSETQYF. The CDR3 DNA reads TGCGCCAGCAGTCACTACAGGGGGTCAGAGACCCAGTACTTC.

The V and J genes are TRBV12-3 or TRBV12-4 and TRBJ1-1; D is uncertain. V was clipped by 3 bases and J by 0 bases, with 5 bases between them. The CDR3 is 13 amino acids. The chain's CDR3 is CASSFLMNTEAFF. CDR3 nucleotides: TGTGCCAGCAGTTTTTTGATGAACACTGAAGCTTTCTTT.

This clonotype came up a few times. CDR3 nucleotide sequence: TGTGCCAGCAGTTTCTACACCCACGCGCCCAGTTTGGGAAGGAACACTGAAGCTTTCTTT. This encodes CASSFYTHAPSLGRNTEAFF. The V call is TRBV6-2 or TRBV6-3, the J call TRBJ1-1; D remains ambiguous. CDR1 and CDR2 from the germline V gene are MNHEY and SVGEGT. This CDR3 spans 20 amino acids. V was cut by 4 bases and J by 1 base, with 28 bases left in between.

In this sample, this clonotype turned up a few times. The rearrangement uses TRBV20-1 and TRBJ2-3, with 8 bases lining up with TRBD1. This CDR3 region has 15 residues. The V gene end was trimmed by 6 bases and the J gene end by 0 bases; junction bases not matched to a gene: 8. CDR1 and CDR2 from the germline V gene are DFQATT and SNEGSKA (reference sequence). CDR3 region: CSATYRGRSTDTQYF. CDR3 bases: TGCAGTGCGACATACAGGGGGAGGAGCACAGATACGCAGTATTTT.

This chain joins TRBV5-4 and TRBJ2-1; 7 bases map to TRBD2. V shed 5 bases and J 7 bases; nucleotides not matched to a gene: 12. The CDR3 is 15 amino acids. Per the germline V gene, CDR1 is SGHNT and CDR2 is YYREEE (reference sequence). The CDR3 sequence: CASRPWGGKINEQFF. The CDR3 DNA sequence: TGTGCCAGCAGACCCTGGGGGGGAAAGATAAATGAGCAGTTCTTC.

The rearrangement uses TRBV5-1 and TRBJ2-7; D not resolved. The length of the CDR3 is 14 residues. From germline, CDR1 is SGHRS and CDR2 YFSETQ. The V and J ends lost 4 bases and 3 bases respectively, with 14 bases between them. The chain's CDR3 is CASSKDRASYEQYF. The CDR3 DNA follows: TGCGCCAGCAGCAAGGACCGAGCCAGCTACGAGCAGTACTTC. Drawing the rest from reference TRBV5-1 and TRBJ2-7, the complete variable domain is KAGVTQTPRYLIKTRGQQVTLSCSPISGHRSVSWYQQTPGQGLQFLFEYFSETQRNKGNFPGRFSGRQFSNSRSEMNVSTLELGDSALYLCASSKDRASYEQYFGPGTRLTVT.

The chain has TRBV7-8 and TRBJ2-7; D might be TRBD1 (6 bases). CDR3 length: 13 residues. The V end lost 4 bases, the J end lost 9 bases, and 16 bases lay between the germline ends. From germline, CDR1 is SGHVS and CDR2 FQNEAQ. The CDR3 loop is CASSSDQGSGQYF. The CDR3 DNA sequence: TGTGCCAGCAGCTCTGACCAGGGGTCTGGGCAGTACTTC.

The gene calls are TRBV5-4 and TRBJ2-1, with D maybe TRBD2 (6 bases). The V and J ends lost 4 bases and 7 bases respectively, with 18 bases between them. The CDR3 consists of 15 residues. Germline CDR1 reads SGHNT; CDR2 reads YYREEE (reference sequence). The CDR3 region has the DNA TGTGCCAGCAGCCCTGGGACCATCGGGAGTAATGAGCAGTTCTTC. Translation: CASSPGTIGSNEQFF.

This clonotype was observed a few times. CDR3 in amino acids: CASSSTDRVGGYTF. The CDR3 bases are TGTGCCAGCAGTTCTACCGACAGGGTGGGTGGCTACACCTTC. The gene calls are TRBV12-3 or TRBV12-4 and TRBJ1-2, with 7 bases aligning to TRBD1. With 4 bases clipped from V and 7 bases from J, the junction kept 9 bases outside the gene matches. The CDR3 extends over 14 amino acids.